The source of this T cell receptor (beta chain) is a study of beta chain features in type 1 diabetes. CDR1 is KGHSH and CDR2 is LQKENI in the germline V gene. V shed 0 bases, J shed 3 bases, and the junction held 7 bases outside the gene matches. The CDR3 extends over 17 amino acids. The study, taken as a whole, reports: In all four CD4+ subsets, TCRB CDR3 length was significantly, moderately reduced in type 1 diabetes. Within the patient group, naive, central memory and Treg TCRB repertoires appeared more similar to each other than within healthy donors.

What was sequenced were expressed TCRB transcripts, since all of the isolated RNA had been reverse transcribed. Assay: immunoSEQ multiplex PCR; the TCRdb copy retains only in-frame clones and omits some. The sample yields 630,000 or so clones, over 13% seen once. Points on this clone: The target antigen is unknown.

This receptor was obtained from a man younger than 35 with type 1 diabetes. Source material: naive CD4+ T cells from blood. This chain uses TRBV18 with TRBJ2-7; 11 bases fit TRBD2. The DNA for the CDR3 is TGTGCCAGCTCACCACCTGGGACTAGCGGTTCCTACTACGAGCAGTACTTC. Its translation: CASSPPGTSGSYYEQYF.